This T cell receptor (beta chain) stems from a study of glioma-infiltrating T cells after dendritic cell vaccination. The V gene's germline CDR1 is MGHDK and CDR2 SYGVNS. Trimming removed 0 bases from V and 2 bases from J, with 10 bases in between. This CDR3 region has 15 residues. TCRdb keeps only in-frame clones here, not all; method: immunoSEQ multiplex PCR. The repertoire holds tens of thousands of clones, with around 79% as singletons. The chain uses TRBV25-1 and TRBJ2-5, with D maybe TRBD1 (5 bases). Here the sequenced sample was blood, taken before dendritic cell vaccination. The clonotype comes from a human donor with glioblastoma. The CDR3 reads CASSEYRQGQETQYF. The CDR3 bases are TGTGCCAGCAGTGAATATCGGCAGGGTCAAGAGACCCAGTACTTC.